One sample yielded the 32 T cell receptor beta chains listed below, sequenced in a study of T-cell reconstitution after alpha-beta-depleted transplantation in children. Preparing the TCRbeta library involved the use of unique molecular identifiers. TCRdb reanalysed the PCR reads using MiXCR and keeps one entry per CDR3 protein. The sample contains 500,000 to 750,000 distinct CDR3 sequences, around 27% of which appear only once. The source material was PBMCs, sampled before TCRalphabeta/CD19-depleted stem cell transplant. The receptors derive from a boy under two years old with Wiskott-Aldrich syndrome, due to receive a stem cell transplant.

This clonotype was counted only a few times. V is TRBV5-1 and J is TRBJ2-5, with D perhaps TRBD2 (6 bases). Trimming removed 1 base from V and 4 bases from J, with 8 bases in between. The CDR3 spans 13 residues. Germline V gene lookup returns CDR1 SGHRS and CDR2 YFSETQ. This CDR3 is CASSLTSLETQYF. As DNA, the CDR3 is TGCGCCAGCAGCTTGACTAGCCTAGAGACCCAGTACTTC.

For the CDR3, the DNA is TGTGCCACCAGCAGGGCCCCCACGAATGGCGGGATAAATGAGCAGTTCTTC. Amino acid sequence: CATSRAPTNGGINEQFF. The chain has TRBV15 and TRBJ2-1, with D perhaps matching TRBD2 (6 bases). The CDR3 runs 17 residues. The germline gives CDR1 LNHNV, CDR2 YYDKDF (reference sequence). Trimming pared 3 bases from V and 7 bases from J, leaving 22 bases between.

This clonotype was counted at least ten times. The rearrangement links TRBV5-1 to TRBJ2-1; D is perhaps TRBD1 (5 bases). Germline CDR1 and CDR2: SGHRS and YFSETQ. The CDR3 contains 13 residues. Trimming shortened V by 6 bases and J by 5 bases, and 12 bases separated the two germline ends. The CDR3 DNA sequence: TGCGCCAGCACCAAGGGGCAGAACAATGAGCAGTTCTTC. It translates to CASTKGQNNEQFF.

This chain links TRBV29-1 with TRBJ1-5, with D uncertain. This CDR3 contains 13 residues. Germline CDR1 SQVTM, CDR2 ANQGSEA. V lost 3 bases to trimming and J lost 5 bases, with 11 bases between them. CDR3 DNA: TGCAGCGTTGAGGTAGACATAGATCAGCCCCAGCATTTT. This gives the protein CSVEVDIDQPQHF.

The table lists this clonotype with a few counts. The CDR3, as DNA: TGCAGCGTACGGGGTCGCGGAGAGACCCAGTACTTC. Translated: CSVRGRGETQYF. This chain uses TRBV29-1 with TRBJ2-5; D may be TRBD2 (5 bases). The CDR3 extends over 12 amino acids. Germline CDR1 is SQVTM and CDR2 is ANQGSEA. Between the trimmed V and J ends, which lost 6 bases and 4 bases, there was a span of 12 bases.

The rearrangement links TRBV9 to TRBJ2-1; no definite D call. The V end lost 0 bases, the J end lost 9 bases, and 13 bases lay between the germline ends. CDR3 length: 14 residues. Germline-derived CDR1 and CDR2 are SGDLS and YYNGEE. The CDR3 spells CASSVDTSPGEQFF. CDR3 DNA sequence: TGTGCCAGCAGCGTAGACACGTCACCCGGTGAGCAGTTCTTC.

The chain employs TRBV25-1 and TRBJ2-7; 9 positions agree with TRBD2. The V segment lost 3 bases and the J segment 0 bases; nucleotides outside the gene matches: 3. This CDR3 region has 15 residues. Germline V gene data show CDR1 as MGHDK and CDR2 as SYGVNS. This CDR3 is CASSDGGRASYEQYF. CDR3 coding DNA: TGTGCCAGCAGTGATGGCGGGAGGGCCTCCTACGAGCAGTACTTC.

This clonotype was seen a few times. The gene calls are TRBV2 and TRBJ2-1, with 7 bases matching TRBD2. The V segment lost 3 bases and the J segment 12 bases; nucleotides outside the gene matches: 14. Germline V gene lookup returns CDR1 SNHLY and CDR2 FYNNEI. The CDR3 spans 15 residues. In DNA, the CDR3 is TGTGCCAGCAGTGATCCGGGAGGCCCGGCGGTGGGGCAGTTCTTC. Translation: CASSDPGGPAVGQFF.

This clonotype was detected a few times. The J gene is TRBJ2-1, the V gene TRBV6-1; no clear D. Germline V gene sequence: CDR1 MNHNS, CDR2 SASEGT. The CDR3 runs 11 residues. Trimming removed 2 bases from V and 10 bases from J, with 6 bases in between. This CDR3 reads CASSELGEQFF. DNA for the CDR3: TGTGCCAGCAGTGAACTTGGGGAGCAGTTCTTC.

V gene TRBV5-1 combines with J gene TRBJ2-7; 7 positions match TRBD1. The CDR3 has 14 residues. CDR1 is SGHRS and CDR2 is YFSETQ in the germline V gene. V dropped 4 bases and J dropped 4; count of bases not matched to a gene: 8. The CDR3 protein is CASSPATGPYEQYF. The DNA for the CDR3 is TGCGCCAGCAGCCCGGCGACAGGGCCGTACGAGCAGTACTTC.

This chain joins TRBV3-1 and TRBJ2-5; D may be TRBD2 (6 bases). Germline loops: CDR1 LGHDT, CDR2 YNNKEL (reference sequence). V was pared by 0 bases and J by 4 bases, with 15 bases between. This CDR3 is built from 16 residues. CDR3: CASSQDARGGPETQYF. The CDR3 nucleotides read TGTGCCAGCAGCCAAGACGCGCGGGGTGGGCCAGAGACCCAGTACTTC.

This chain links TRBV11-2 with TRBJ2-1, with D perhaps TRBD2 (6 bases). Germline CDR1 and CDR2: SGHAT and FQNNGV. The V end lost 6 bases, the J end lost 4 bases, and 16 bases lay between the germline ends. This CDR3 contains 15 residues. DNA for the CDR3: TGTGCCAGCAGTCCCGGGACTTTTACTTACAATGAGCAGTTCTTC. This translates into CASSPGTFTYNEQFF. The whole variable domain, remainder taken from reference TRBV11-2 and TRBJ2-1, is EAGVAQSPRYKIIEKRQSVAFWCNPISGHATLYWYQQILGQGPKLLIQFQNNGVVDDSQLPKDRFSAERLKGVDSTLKIQPAKLEDSAVYLCASSPGTFTYNEQFFGPGTRLTVL.

This clonotype was recorded a few times. V gene TRBV4-2 combines with J gene TRBJ1-3; D gene uncertain. The CDR3 is made up of 16 amino acids. V gave up 0 bases and J gave up 0 bases, with 9 bases separating them. Germline V gene sequence: CDR1 LGHNA, CDR2 YNFKEQ. The CDR3 sequence: CASSQEEGPSGNTIYF. The CDR3 DNA reads as TGTGCCAGCAGCCAAGAGGAGGGTCCCTCTGGAAACACCATATATTTT.

This clonotype was counted between two and nine times. The chain is built from TRBV24-1 and TRBJ2-7; 10 bases are a match to TRBD1. The germline V gene encodes CDR1 KGHDR and CDR2 SFDVKD. After removal of 5 bases from V and 5 bases from J, the junction contained 11 bases not matched to a gene. The CDR3 has 16 residues. CDR3 sequence: CATSASPGTGANEQYF. In DNA, the CDR3 is TGTGCCACCAGTGCCTCCCCAGGGACAGGGGCAAACGAGCAGTACTTC.

This clonotype occurred many times. This chain uses TRBV10-3 with TRBJ2-5; 9 bases agree with TRBD2. CDR1 ENHRY and CDR2 SYGVKD come from the germline V gene. This CDR3 comprises 13 residues. The junction had 0 bases not matched to a gene; V was cut back by 6 bases and J by 1 base. The CDR3 is CAIRTSGQETQYF. CDR3 nucleotides: TGTGCCATCAGGACTAGCGGCCAAGAGACCCAGTACTTC.

A few counts support this clonotype. This sequence joins TRBV5-1 and TRBJ2-4, with 11 bases identical to TRBD1. CDR3 length equals 13 residues. Germline CDR1 SGHRS, CDR2 YFSETQ. With 0 bases clipped from V and 12 bases from J, the junction kept 2 bases outside the gene matches. CDR3 coding DNA: TGCGCCAGCAGCTTGGAAGGACAGGGGGCTCAGTACTTC. It translates to CASSLEGQGAQYF. Supplemented by reference TRBV5-1 and TRBJ2-4, the full variable domain reads KAGVTQTPRYLIKTRGQQVTLSCSPISGHRSVSWYQQTPGQGLQFLFEYFSETQRNKGNFPGRFSGRQFSNSRSEMNVSTLELGDSALYLCASSLEGQGAQYFGAGTRLSVL.

The chain carries TRBV30 and TRBJ2-5; D gene unclear. From germline, CDR1 is GTSNPN and CDR2 SVGIG (reference sequence). The germline V and J ends were trimmed by 8 bases and 0 bases, with 10 bases remaining between them. The CDR3 spans 12 residues. This CDR3 reads CAISTYQETQYF. In DNA form, the CDR3 reads TGTGCCATTTCTACGTACCAAGAGACCCAGTACTTC.

This rearrangement joins TRBV5-1 to TRBJ2-1, with D tentatively TRBD1 or TRBD2 (5 bases each). Germline assignment: CDR1 SGHRS and CDR2 YFSETQ. The CDR3 covers 15 residues. Trimming removed 3 bases at V and 4 bases at J, with 14 bases between. The CDR3: CASSYDRGVYNEQFF. The CDR3 nucleotides read TGCGCCAGCAGCTACGACAGAGGGGTTTACAATGAGCAGTTCTTC.

The chain has TRBV12-3 or TRBV12-4 and TRBJ2-1; perhaps TRBD2 as D (6 bases). Trimming pared 7 bases from V and 8 bases from J, leaving 12 bases between. There are 12 residues in the CDR3. The CDR3 DNA sequence: TGTGCCAGCAATCCATCGGGGGATGAGCAGTTCTTC. Its protein product is CASNPSGDEQFF.

This clonotype appeared a few times. The chain uses TRBV29-1 and TRBJ2-5; TRBD2 might be the D (6 bases). Germline CDR1 and CDR2: SQVTM and ANQGSEA. V was pared by 1 base and J by 6 bases, with 12 bases between. The CDR3 covers 13 residues. The CDR3: CSVEGGGVQTQYF. CDR3 coding DNA: TGCAGCGTTGAAGGCGGCGGGGTTCAGACCCAGTACTTC.

The sample holds a few counts of this clonotype. This rearrangement joins TRBV5-6 to TRBJ2-3; 10 nucleotides agree with TRBD2. V gave up 2 bases and J gave up 6 bases; unmatched junction bases: 9. The CDR3 is made up of 16 amino acids. Germline V gene data show CDR1 as SGHDT and CDR2 as YYEEEE. This chain's CDR3 is CASSFPVAGGRDTQYF. The CDR3 DNA reads as TGTGCCAGCAGCTTCCCCGTAGCGGGAGGTAGGGATACGCAGTATTTT. The entire variable domain, with the rest obtained from reference TRBV5-6 and TRBJ2-3, is as follows: DAGVTQSPTHLIKTRGQQVTLRCSPKSGHDTVSWYQQALGQGPQFIFQYYEEEERQRGNFPDRFSGHQFPNYSSELNVNALLLGDSALYLCASSFPVAGGRDTQYFGPGTRLTVL.

This sequence joins TRBV27 and TRBJ2-7, with TRBD2 matching 10 bases. The CDR3 is 15 residues long. Germline CDR1 is MNHEY and CDR2 is SMNVEV (reference sequence). Trimming took 2 bases from V and 5 from J; bases not matched to a gene: 6. The CDR3: CASSLPPSGSNEQYF. CDR3 sequence (DNA): TGTGCCAGCAGTTTACCGCCTAGCGGGAGTAACGAGCAGTACTTC.

The V call is TRBV5-1, the J call TRBJ2-5, with no clear D. The V and J ends lost 1 base and 5 bases respectively, with 15 bases between them. CDR3 length equals 15 residues. From germline, CDR1 is SGHRS and CDR2 YFSETQ. CDR3 sequence reads: CASSLMKGPGETQYF. The CDR3 coding sequence is TGCGCCAGCAGCTTGATGAAGGGCCCGGGCGAGACCCAGTACTTC. Full variable domain (missing parts from reference TRBV5-1 and TRBJ2-5): KAGVTQTPRYLIKTRGQQVTLSCSPISGHRSVSWYQQTPGQGLQFLFEYFSETQRNKGNFPGRFSGRQFSNSRSEMNVSTLELGDSALYLCASSLMKGPGETQYFGPGTRLLVL.

The V call is TRBV18, the J call TRBJ2-7, with 8 bases matching TRBD2. Germline V gene sequence: CDR1 KGHSH, CDR2 LQKENI. The CDR3 is made up of 13 amino acids. The junction had 3 bases not matched to a gene; V was cut back by 6 bases and J by 2 bases. CDR3 residues: CASSTGLAYEQYF. Here the CDR3 DNA reads TGTGCCAGCTCGACGGGACTAGCCTACGAGCAGTACTTC.

The V and J genes are TRBV7-9 and TRBJ2-7; possibly TRBD2 for D (5 bases). The V end was cut by 8 bases, the J end by 3 bases, with 11 bases between. Germline V gives CDR1 SEHNR, CDR2 FQNEAQ (reference sequence). The length of the CDR3 is 12 residues. The CDR3 here is CASAVGDYEQYF. The CDR3 bases are TGTGCCAGCGCCGTGGGAGACTACGAGCAGTACTTC. The variable domain in full, completed from reference TRBV7-9 and TRBJ2-7, reads DTGVSQNPRHKITKRGQNVTFRCDPISEHNRLYWYRQTLGQGPEFLTYFQNEAQLEKSRLLSDRFSAERPKGSFSTLEIQRTEQGDSAMYLCASAVGDYEQYFGPGTRLTVT.

This clonotype was seen a few times. The CDR3 is CATSRDRMYEQYF. The CDR3, as DNA: TGTGCCACCAGCAGGGACAGGATGTACGAGCAGTACTTC. V is TRBV15 and J is TRBJ2-7; 7 bases map to TRBD1. The CDR3 contains 13 residues. V gave up 3 bases and J gave up 4 bases; unmatched junction bases: 3. Germline V gene data show CDR1 as LNHNV and CDR2 as YYDKDF (reference sequence).

The chain employs TRBV5-1 and TRBJ2-7; a possible D gene is TRBD1 (5 bases). Between the trimmed V and J ends, which lost 2 bases and 4 bases, there was a span of 10 bases. Per germline, CDR1 SGHRS and CDR2 YFSETQ. The CDR3 extends over 13 amino acids. CDR3 loop: CASSFDRRYEQYF. The CDR3 DNA reads TGCGCCAGCAGCTTCGACAGACGTTACGAGCAGTACTTC.

The J gene is TRBJ2-1, the V gene TRBV20-1; 9 nucleotides line up with TRBD2. The junction had 7 bases not matched to a gene; V was cut back by 6 bases and J by 10 bases. This CDR3 region has 12 residues. CDR1 is DFQATT and CDR2 is SNEGSKA in the germline V gene (reference sequence). The CDR3 nucleotides read TGCAGTGCCTCGGGACTAGCTGAAGAGCAGTTCTTC. Translating it yields CSASGLAEEQFF.

The chain couples TRBV20-1 to TRBJ2-3, with D perhaps matching TRBD2 (5 bases). V lost 7 bases, J lost 6 bases, and 23 bases lay in between. Per the germline V gene, CDR1 is DFQATT and CDR2 is SNEGSKA (reference sequence). The CDR3 spans 15 residues. CDR3 sequence reads: CSVRGSAPGWDTQYF. CDR3 sequence (DNA): TGCAGTGTTCGGGGTAGCGCCCCCGGCTGGGATACGCAGTATTTT.

This chain connects TRBV20-1 to TRBJ1-1; 9 bases line up with TRBD1. This CDR3 spans 13 amino acids. Germline assignment: CDR1 DFQATT and CDR2 SNEGSKA (reference sequence). The V gene end was trimmed by 6 bases and the J gene end by 1 base; junction bases not matched to a gene: 3. CDR3 DNA sequence: TGCAGTGCGACAGGGGGAAAGAACACTGAAGCTTTCTTT. This encodes CSATGGKNTEAFF.

This clonotype was counted only a few times. The chain couples TRBV29-1 to TRBJ1-2; the match to TRBD1 covers 9 bases. V shed 4 bases and J 0 bases; nucleotides not matched to a gene: 0. The CDR3 is 13 amino acids. CDR1 SQVTM and CDR2 ANQGSEA come from the germline V gene. CDR3 in amino acids: CSVGTGANYGYTF. CDR3 DNA sequence: TGCAGCGTTGGGACAGGGGCTAACTATGGCTACACCTTC.

This clonotype has a handful of counts. The genes are TRBV5-1 and TRBJ1-4; no clear D. The CDR3 spans 13 residues. CDR1 and CDR2 from the germline V gene are SGHRS and YFSETQ. Trimming stripped 5 bases from V and 0 bases from J, with 5 bases between. CDR3 DNA sequence: TGCGCCAGCAGGCACGCAACTAATGAAAAACTGTTTTTT. This translates into CASRHATNEKLFF.